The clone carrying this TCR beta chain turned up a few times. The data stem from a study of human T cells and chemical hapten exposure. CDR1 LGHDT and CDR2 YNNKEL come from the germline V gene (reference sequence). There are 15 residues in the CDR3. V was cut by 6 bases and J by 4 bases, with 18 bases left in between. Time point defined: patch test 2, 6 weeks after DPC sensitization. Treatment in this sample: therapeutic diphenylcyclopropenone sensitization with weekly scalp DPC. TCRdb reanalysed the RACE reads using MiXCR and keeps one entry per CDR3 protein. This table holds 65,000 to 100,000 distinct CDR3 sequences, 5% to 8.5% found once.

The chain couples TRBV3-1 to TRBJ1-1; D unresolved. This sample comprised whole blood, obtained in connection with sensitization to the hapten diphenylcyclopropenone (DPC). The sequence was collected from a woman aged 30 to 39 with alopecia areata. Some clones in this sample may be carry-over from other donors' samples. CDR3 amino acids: CASSLYGRRGTEAFF. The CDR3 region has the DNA TGTGCCAGCAGTTTATATGGTAGACGGGGCACTGAAGCTTTCTTT.